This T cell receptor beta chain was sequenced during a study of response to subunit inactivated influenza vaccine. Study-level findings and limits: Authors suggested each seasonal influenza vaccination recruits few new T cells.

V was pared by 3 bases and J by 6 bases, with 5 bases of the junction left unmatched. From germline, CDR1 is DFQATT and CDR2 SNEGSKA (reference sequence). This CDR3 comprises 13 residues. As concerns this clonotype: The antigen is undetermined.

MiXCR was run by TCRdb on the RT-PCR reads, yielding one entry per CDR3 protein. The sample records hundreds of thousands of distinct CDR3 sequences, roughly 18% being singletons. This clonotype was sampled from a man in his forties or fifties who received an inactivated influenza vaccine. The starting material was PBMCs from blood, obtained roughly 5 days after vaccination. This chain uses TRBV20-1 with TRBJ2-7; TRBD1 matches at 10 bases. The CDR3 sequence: CSASPGQGREQYF. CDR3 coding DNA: TGCAGTGCTAGTCCGGGACAGGGGCGCGAGCAGTACTTC.